Listed below are T cell receptor beta chains from one sample, sequenced in a study of blood T cell repertoires in COVID-19. This table comes from immunoSEQ multiplex PCR, and its TCRdb copy is limited to in-frame clones, with some not included. The sample lists hundreds of thousands of clones, about 90% occurring once. Material: peripheral blood. These receptors all come from a woman in her late teens or twenties with acute or convalescent COVID-19. Both conserved end residues are part of each CDR3. A D gene is named only where the DNA matches it firmly. Rows may omit the clone size; those that give it use once, few, many or a size class.

CDR3 DNA	CDR3 protein	D gene	clone size	V gene	J gene
TGCAGCGTTGCAGGCGGTAGCGGGGGGCCCGGGGAGCTGTTTTTT	CSVAGGSGGPGELFF	TRBD2	-	TRBV29-1	TRBJ2-2
TGTGCCAGCAGCGTAGTAGGAGGGGACTATGGCTACACCTTC	CASSVVGGDYGYTF	-	few	TRBV9	TRBJ1-2
TGTGCCAGCAGCCACCGGACAGGGAAATCCATCCATCCCACAGATACGCAGTATTTT	CASSHRTGKSIHPTDTQYF	TRBD1	-	TRBV6-4	TRBJ2-3
TGCGCCAGCAGCAACCCAACTAGCGGGGGCTACGAGCAGTACTTC	CASSNPTSGGYEQYF	TRBD2	-	TRBV4-1	TRBJ2-7
TGTGCCAGCTCACCACCACGCAGGGCTGGAAACACCATATATTTT	CASSPPRRAGNTIYF	-	few	TRBV18	TRBJ1-3
TGCGCCAGCAGCCACCCCGGGTCTTACACTGAAGCTTTCTTT	CASSHPGSYTEAFF	-	once	TRBV4-1	TRBJ1-1
TGCGCCAGCAGCGGACTAGCGGGGGGCATCAATGAGCAGTTCTTC	CASSGLAGGINEQFF	TRBD2	-	TRBV4-3	TRBJ2-1
TGTGCCAGTATTGGACAGGGAACATACCTTTCTGGAAACACCATATATTTT	CASIGQGTYLSGNTIYF	TRBD1	-	TRBV19	TRBJ1-3
TGCGCCAGCAGCATGCGACAGGGGTTATTGGGGAATCAGCCCCAGCATTTT	CASSMRQGLLGNQPQHF	TRBD1	few	TRBV4-1	TRBJ1-5
TGTGCCAGTAGCCCCAAATCCGGACGGGGAACCACTGAAGCTTTCTTT	CASSPKSGRGTTEAFF	-	-	TRBV19	TRBJ1-1
TGTGCCAGCAGTTTAAGGAGTAGGCAAGAGACCCAGTACTTC	CASSLRSRQETQYF	-	-	TRBV27	TRBJ2-5
TGTGCCACCCAAGACAGCCTTTATGGCTACACCTTC	CATQDSLYGYTF	-	-	TRBV28	TRBJ1-2
TGTGCCAGTAGTAGTCAGGGTTCTGGGGCCAACGTCCTGACTTTC	CASSSQGSGANVLTF	-	-	TRBV19	TRBJ2-6
TGTGCCAGCAGCTCGCTAGCGGGCCCCAATGAGCAGTTCTTC	CASSSLAGPNEQFF	TRBD2	-	TRBV7-3	TRBJ2-1
TGTGCCAGCAGCCCAAAGTCCAGGGTAGGGAACACTGAAGCTTTCTTT	CASSPKSRVGNTEAFF	-	-	TRBV7-9	TRBJ1-1
TGTGCCACCAGTGATTCGGATCTAGACAGCTACAATGAAGCTTTCTTT	CATSDSDLDSYNEAFF	-	-	TRBV24-1	TRBJ1-1